This T cell receptor beta chain was documented in a study of cytomegalovirus exposure and HLA in healthy donors. Study as a whole: In an earlier analysis, 117 million unique TCR beta sequences were found from some 200 million T cells.

Study-level points and caveats: Exclusion as indistinguishable affected some V segments, including TRBV6-2 and TRBV6-3. When a later analysis was performed, an Asian-associated ancestry cluster reportedly had fewer N-insertions than the approximately 680-donor mean.

PCR employed 60 Vbeta and 13 Jbeta primers. Method: immunoSEQ multiplex PCR; TCRdb's copy keeps in-frame clones and lacks some. The data contain roughly 180,000 clones, 75% to 80% of them singletons. The CDR3 consists of 16 residues. The germline gives CDR1 MNHNS, CDR2 SASEGT. V was clipped by 2 bases and J by 1 base, with 12 bases between them. This clone was seen a few times. Its antigen remains unidentified. The clonotype was recovered from a female donor in good health and CMV-seronegative. Source material: PBMCs. The chain carries TRBV6-1 and TRBJ1-3, with no clear D. CDR3: CASSEQQRLSGNTIYF. Here the CDR3 DNA reads TGTGCCAGCAGTGAACAGCAGCGGCTGTCTGGAAACACCATATATTTT.